This TCR beta chain appears in the sequencing data of a study of T cells in Graves' hyperthyroidism and ophthalmopathy (dated by TCRdb to between 2018 and 2021). For the wider study: Peripheral blood samples were taken at initial diagnosis, before any treatment was given. The 85 to 100 discovery patients were divided at random into training and test sets in a 7:3 ratio. To identify TCR V-J signatures that set the groups apart, the researchers used a discovery cohort of more than 95 patients, made up of fewer than 50 with Graves' ophthalmopathy and approximately 57 with stable Graves' hyperthyroidism. In addition, the study compared T-cell repertoires in thyroid tissue and in blood from five to seven Graves' hyperthyroidism patients. The paper describes TCR Vbeta CDR3 sequencing of fewer than 150 peripheral blood samples, made up of some 40 ophthalmopathy patients, 70 to 75 hyperthyroidism patients and some 17 progressor patients. After blood sampling, hyperthyroidism patients were treated with methimazole at a starting dose of 30 mg daily, and ophthalmopathy patients were treated with high-dose intravenous methylprednisolone. An independent validation cohort of under 20 hyperthyroidism patients and about 15 patients who later progressed to ophthalmopathy tested prospective prediction of ophthalmopathy.

Graves' hyperthyroidism was defined as stable when no progression to ophthalmopathy occurred over 18 months of follow-up. Hyperthyroidism patients were aged 18 to 65 years and newly diagnosed, with disease duration of less than 2 months. Patients with uncontrolled infections, other autoimmune diseases, pregnancy or lactation were excluded. Diagnoses were based on clinical symptoms, serum thyroxine and TRAb, thyroid ultrasound and orbital computed tomography. Ficoll-Paque density gradient centrifugation was used to isolate PBMCs from under 11 ml of fresh peripheral blood. Trizol reagent was used to extract total RNA, and RNA quality was then checked on an Agilent 2100 Bioanalyzer. Many counts were recorded for this clonotype. Its antigen specificity is not known. Base qualities are missing; no much larger clone stands one base away. The CDR3 runs 14 residues from the cysteine to the phenylalanine. Left in the record is the CDR3 DNA by itself, 42 bases read in frame from the first base. Based on the germline V gene, the CDR1 and CDR2 sequences are KGHSH and LQKENI. V drops 3 bases and J drops 2 bases, leaving 8 bases in between.

TCR beta CDR3 regions were amplified from RNA transcripts. The first round of RT-PCR for the TCR CDR3 was performed with the HTBI primer set and the Qiagen OneStep RT-PCR kit. The libraries were constructed in a second round of multiplex PCR and then size-selected and purified. The libraries were sequenced on an Illumina HiSeq2000 using paired-end 100 bp reads. Under the source paper's analysis protocol: SOAPnuke was used to process the raw data, throwing out any read that contained adapters or uncalled bases, had a mean Phred below 15, or lacked an exact constant-primer or identifier match. COPE v1.2.5 was used to merge high-quality paired reads, and clonotypes were defined as unique nucleotide sequences. MiTCR v1.1 was used to align the clonotypes against IMGT TRBV, TRBD and TRBJ reference segments. The analysis included only V-J combinations with a frequency above 0.0001, which together covered roughly 99% of the repertoires. The TCS score was defined as the ratio of F50 (clonal expansion) to E x V (chaos), calculated using BLOSUM62-based TCRdist between CDR3 peptides within each V-J. Welch's t-statistics and random forest reduced around 510 V-J features to roughly 13, which were used in a naive Bayes classifier (R e1071). Using fastp trimming at Q25 and MiXCR clonotype assembly, TCRdb reanalyzed the public sequencing data and kept in-frame beta chains. Rows with one shared CDR3 protein collapse into an entry with the most common genes and DNA. Here the V and J calls rest on TCRdb's processing, not on the authors' analysis. In all, the sample holds around 430,000 distinct CDR3 sequences, and 14% to 15% of those were seen once. The ten top clones hold 32% of the sample.

Results the study describes overall, beyond this receptor: Blood samples also contained most of the expanded thyroid clonotypes (frequency above 0.001), which suggests that blood repertoires may reflect thyroid immune responses. Ophthalmopathy was separated from stable hyperthyroidism by a 13 V-J signature model, with over 85% sensitivity and approximately 81% specificity obtained in cross-validation and 80%/75% obtained in testing. In validation, the model predicted progression to ophthalmopathy with roughly 66% sensitivity and approximately 74% specificity, a median of around six months before onset. No statistical method was used to set the sample size in advance, and investigators knew the group allocation.

Recombination connected TRBV18 to TRBJ1-5, with the D gene not confidently named. The clonotype was recovered from a woman aged 25 to 39 with Graves' hyperthyroidism. The sample comprised blood. The CDR3 here reads CASSPETGNQPQHF. The DNA reads TGTGCCAGCTCACCCGAAACTGGCAATCAGCCCCAGCATTTT.